A selection of T cell receptor beta chains follows, all from one sample in a study of technical replicates of blood from several donors. The method was immunoSEQ multiplex PCR; TCRdb's version includes in-frame clones alone and lacks a portion of them. This sample has about 95,000 clones; approximately 95% occur once, and the top ten carry around 0.3%. The specimen was T cells isolated from PBMCs. Source of these receptors: a human donor in good health. Each CDR3 is given with its conserved first and last residue. D genes are given only for firm matches. For some rows the clone size is stated as once, few or many, or as a class when expanded; others skip it.

J	size	D	V	CDR3	DNA
TRBJ2-3	NA	TRBD1	TRBV27	CASSSDREADTQYF	TGTGCCAGCAGTTCGGACAGGGAGGCAGATACGCAGTATTTT
TRBJ2-3	NA	TRBD2	TRBV14	CASSLAGGSDTQYF	TGTGCCAGCAGCCTAGCGGGAGGATCAGATACGCAGTATTTT
TRBJ2-7	NA	NA	TRBV6-5	CASRPGGGYEQYF	TGTGCCAGCAGACCCGGTGGAGGCTACGAGCAGTACTTC
TRBJ2-1	NA	TRBD2	TRBV2	CASIAGISYNEQFF	TGTGCCAGCATAGCGGGAATCTCCTACAATGAGCAGTTCTTC
TRBJ2-2	NA	TRBD1	TRBV9	CASGTGKLFF	TGTGCCAGCGGGACAGGGAAGCTGTTTTTT
TRBJ2-7	NA	TRBD1	TRBV29-1	CSVNLLDRGYYEQYF	TGCAGCGTTAACCTCCTCGACAGGGGGTACTACGAGCAGTACTTC
TRBJ2-7	once	TRBD2	TRBV18	CASSPVAGYEQYF	TGTGCCAGCTCACCCGTAGCGGGGTACGAGCAGTACTTC
TRBJ2-7	NA	NA	TRBV19	CASSIDLGVEQYF	TGTGCCAGTAGTATAGACTTAGGGGTCGAGCAGTACTTC
TRBJ2-7	NA	NA	TRBV7-2	CASSFLTLDRISEQYF	TGTGCCAGCAGTTTCCTCACTTTAGACAGGATCTCCGAGCAGTACTTC
TRBJ2-5	NA	TRBD2	TRBV7-9	CASSTGLAGRGETQYF	TGTGCCAGCAGCACAGGACTAGCGGGAAGGGGCGAGACCCAGTACTTC
TRBJ2-2	NA	TRBD1	TRBV4-2	CATRTGDTGELFF	TGTGCCACTCGAACAGGGGACACCGGGGAGCTGTTTTTT
TRBJ2-1	NA	TRBD2	TRBV7-8	CASSLAPEGLAGEEQFF	TGTGCCAGCAGCTTAGCACCCGAGGGACTAGCGGGAGAAGAGCAGTTCTTC
TRBJ2-1	NA	TRBD2	TRBV4-2	CASRASGTNEQFF	TGTGCCAGCCGAGCTAGCGGAACCAATGAGCAGTTCTTC
TRBJ2-3	NA	TRBD1	TRBV30	CAWSVDRGYDTQYF	TGTGCCTGGAGTGTTGACAGGGGGTATGATACGCAGTATTTT
TRBJ2-7	NA	NA	TRBV4-1	CASSPVPVRDTTYEQYF	TGCGCCAGCAGCCCGGTCCCGGTCCGGGACACTACCTACGAGCAGTACTTC
TRBJ2-2	once	NA	TRBV18	CASSPEIVSNTGELFF	TGTGCCAGCTCACCAGAAATAGTATCGAACACCGGGGAGCTGTTTTTT
TRBJ1-2	NA	TRBD1	TRBV19	CAIGQGPLLYGYTF	TGTGCCATTGGACAGGGGCCCCTCCTCTATGGCTACACCTTC
TRBJ1-5	few	NA	TRBV7-2	CASSLERGQPQHF	TGTGCCAGCAGCTTAGAGCGGGGTCAGCCCCAGCATTTT
TRBJ2-7	NA	TRBD2	TRBV4-3	CASSQVLSGVAYEQYF	TGCGCCAGCAGCCAAGTCCTCAGCGGGGTGGCCTACGAGCAGTACTTC
TRBJ1-2	once	TRBD1	TRBV7-9	CASNIAGTGNGYTF	TGTGCCAGCAACATTGCCGGGACAGGGAATGGCTACACCTTC
TRBJ1-3	NA	NA	TRBV19	CASMARDDMSGNTIYF	TGTGCCAGTATGGCTCGAGACGACATGTCTGGAAACACCATATATTTT
TRBJ2-3	once	TRBD1	TRBV30	CAWSARQGADTQYF	TGTGCCTGGAGCGCCAGACAGGGCGCAGATACGCAGTATTTT
TRBJ1-3	once	NA	TRBV30	CAWSVAPVGNTIYF	TGTGCCTGGAGTGTAGCCCCCGTTGGAAACACCATATATTTT
TRBJ2-7	NA	TRBD1	TRBV28	CATKEPGQISYEQYF	TGTGCCACCAAAGAACCGGGACAGATCTCCTACGAGCAGTACTTC
TRBJ1-2	NA	NA	TRBV25-1	CASSDRKFGGEANYGYTF	TGTGCCAGCAGTGACAGAAAGTTCGGAGGGGAGGCTAACTATGGCTACACCTTC
TRBJ2-2	NA	NA	TRBV4-1	CASSQEPGLNTGELFF	TGCGCCAGCAGCCAAGAACCCGGACTTAACACCGGGGAGCTGTTTTTT
TRBJ1-5	NA	NA	TRBV28	CASSFPGDSNQPQHF	TGTGCCAGCAGTTTTCCGGGAGATAGCAATCAGCCCCAGCATTTT
TRBJ2-6	NA	NA	TRBV25-1	CASTGVSSGANVLTF	TGTGCCAGCACCGGGGTAAGCTCTGGGGCCAACGTCCTGACTTTC
TRBJ2-7	NA	NA	TRBV4-1	CASSQEDGRVDEQYF	TGCGCCAGCAGCCAAGAAGACGGGAGAGTCGACGAGCAGTACTTC
TRBJ2-7	once	TRBD2	TRBV6-1	CASPAETSAYEQYF	TGTGCCAGCCCCGCTGAAACTAGCGCCTACGAGCAGTACTTC
TRBJ2-7	NA	TRBD2	TRBV9	CASSASGTRVYEQYF	TGTGCCAGCAGCGCCAGCGGGACTAGGGTCTACGAGCAGTACTTC
TRBJ1-1	NA	NA	TRBV6-5	CASSYSEGNTEAFF	TGTGCCAGCAGTTACTCGGAGGGAAACACTGAAGCTTTCTTT
TRBJ1-2	NA	TRBD1	TRBV4-1	CASSQEGTGGYGYTF	TGCGCCAGCAGCCAAGAGGGTACAGGGGGCTATGGCTACACCTTC